This T cell receptor (beta chain) was retrieved from a study of T cell responses to AZD1222 COVID-19 vaccine. The repertoire was sequenced with immunoSEQ multiplex PCR; TCRdb's copy has only in-frame clones and lacks some. Of around 100,000 clones in the sample, roughly 90% were seen once. The input for sequencing was peripheral blood, taken on day 0 of AZD1222 vaccination. The sequence was collected from an adult in good health.

The CDR3 loop is CASSTGLALFGTDTQYF. The CDR3, as DNA: TGTGCCAGCAGTACGGGACTAGCGTTATTTGGCACAGATACGCAGTATTTT. The rearrangement uses TRBV28 and TRBJ2-3, with TRBD2 matching over 10 bases. Germline CDR1 reads MDHEN; CDR2 reads SYDVKM. The ends lost 5 bases at V and 1 base at J; junction bases unmatched: 9. The CDR3 is 17 residues long.